This T cell receptor (beta chain) was retrieved from a study of cytomegalovirus exposure and HLA in healthy donors. Points on this clone: Its cognate antigen is unknown.

Amplification used 60 Vbeta primers and 13 Jbeta primers. The protocol was immunoSEQ multiplex PCR, while the TCRdb copy is restricted to in-frame clones and leaves out a portion. The record lists 80,000 to 100,000 clones, of which the ten most abundant hold roughly 3%. Losses at the gene ends were 5 bases for V and 5 bases for J; bases not matched to a gene: 2. Per germline, CDR1 SGHAT and CDR2 FQDESV (reference sequence). This CDR3 is 14 amino acids long. Study-wide results and limits: The analysis excluded some indistinguishable V segments, including TRBV6-2 and TRBV6-3. As a later analysis revealed, most CMV-associated TCR beta chains appeared HLA-restricted. For most TCR beta V segments, an earlier analysis put the productive rate at about 90% or about 30% of the time.

The chain joins TRBV11-1 to TRBJ1-6, with 8 nucleotides matching TRBD1. Source material: PBMCs. This receptor was taken from a woman aged 25 to 39 in good health and CMV-seronegative. Here the CDR3 reads CASSRTGNNSPLHF. CDR3 DNA: TGTGCCAGCAGCCGGACAGGGAATAATTCACCCCTCCACTTT. Full variable domain (outside the CDR3, taken from reference TRBV11-1 and TRBJ1-6): EAEVAQSPRYKITEKSQAVAFWCDPISGHATLYWYRQILGQGPELLVQFQDESVVDDSQLPKDRFSAERLKGVDSTLKIQPAELGDSAMYLCASSRTGNNSPLHFGNGTRLTVT.